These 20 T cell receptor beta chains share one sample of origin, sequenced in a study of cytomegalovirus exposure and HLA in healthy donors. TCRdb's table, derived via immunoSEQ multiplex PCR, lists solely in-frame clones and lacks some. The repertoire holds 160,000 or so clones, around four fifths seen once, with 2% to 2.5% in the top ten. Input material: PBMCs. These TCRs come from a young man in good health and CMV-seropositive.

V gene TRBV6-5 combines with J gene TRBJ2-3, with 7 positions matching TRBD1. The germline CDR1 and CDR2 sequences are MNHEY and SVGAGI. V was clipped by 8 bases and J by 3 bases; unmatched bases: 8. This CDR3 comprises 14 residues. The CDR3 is CASGSRGRTDTQYF. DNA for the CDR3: TGTGCCAGCGGATCGAGGGGGCGGACAGATACGCAGTATTTT.

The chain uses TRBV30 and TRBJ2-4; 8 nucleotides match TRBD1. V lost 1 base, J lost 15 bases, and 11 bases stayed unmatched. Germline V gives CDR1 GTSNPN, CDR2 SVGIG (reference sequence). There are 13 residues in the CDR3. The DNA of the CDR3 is TGTGCCTGGAGTGCCTCTGGGACAGGATTTTCGTACTTC. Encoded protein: CAWSASGTGFSYF. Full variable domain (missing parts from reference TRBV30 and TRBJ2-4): SQTIHQWPATLVQPVGSPLSLECTVEGTSNPNLYWYRQAAGRGLQLLFYSVGIGQISSEVPQNLSASRPQDRQFILSSKKLLLSDSGFYLCAWSASGTGFSYFGAGTRLSVL.

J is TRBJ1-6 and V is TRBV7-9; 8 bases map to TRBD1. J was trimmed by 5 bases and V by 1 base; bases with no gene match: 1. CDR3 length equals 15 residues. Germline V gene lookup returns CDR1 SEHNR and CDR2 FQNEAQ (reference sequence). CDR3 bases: TGTGCCAGCAGCTTAGGACAGGGGCATAATTCACCCCTCCACTTT. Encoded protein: CASSLGQGHNSPLHF. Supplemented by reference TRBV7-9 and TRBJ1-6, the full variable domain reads DTGVSQNPRHKITKRGQNVTFRCDPISEHNRLYWYRQTLGQGPEFLTYFQNEAQLEKSRLLSDRFSAERPKGSFSTLEIQRTEQGDSAMYLCASSLGQGHNSPLHFGNGTRLTVT.

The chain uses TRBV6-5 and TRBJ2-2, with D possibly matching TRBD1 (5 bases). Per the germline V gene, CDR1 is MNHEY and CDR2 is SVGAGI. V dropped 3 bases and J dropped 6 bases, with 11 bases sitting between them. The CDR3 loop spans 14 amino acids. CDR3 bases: TGTGCCAGCAGTTATGCCAGGGCGGCCGGGGAGCTGTTTTTT. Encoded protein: CASSYARAAGELFF.

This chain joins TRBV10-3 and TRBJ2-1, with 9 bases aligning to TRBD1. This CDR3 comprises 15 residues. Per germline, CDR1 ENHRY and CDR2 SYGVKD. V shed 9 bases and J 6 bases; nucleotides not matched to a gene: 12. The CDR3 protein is CAIRPGQGSGNEQFF. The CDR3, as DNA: TGTGCCATTAGACCGGGACAGGGTTCTGGCAATGAGCAGTTCTTC.

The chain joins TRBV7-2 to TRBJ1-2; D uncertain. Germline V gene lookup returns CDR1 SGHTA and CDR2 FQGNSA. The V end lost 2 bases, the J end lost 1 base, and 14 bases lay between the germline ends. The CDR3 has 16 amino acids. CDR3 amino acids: CASSLYTALFNYGYTF. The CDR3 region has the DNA TGTGCCAGCAGCTTATACACAGCTCTTTTTAACTATGGCTACACCTTC.

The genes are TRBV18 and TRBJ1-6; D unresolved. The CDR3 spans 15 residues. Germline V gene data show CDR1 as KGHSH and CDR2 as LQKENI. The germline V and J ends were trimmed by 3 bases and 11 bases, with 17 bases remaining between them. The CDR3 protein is CASSPEPGGITPLHF. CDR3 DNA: TGTGCCAGCTCACCGGAGCCGGGAGGTATTACACCCCTCCACTTT.

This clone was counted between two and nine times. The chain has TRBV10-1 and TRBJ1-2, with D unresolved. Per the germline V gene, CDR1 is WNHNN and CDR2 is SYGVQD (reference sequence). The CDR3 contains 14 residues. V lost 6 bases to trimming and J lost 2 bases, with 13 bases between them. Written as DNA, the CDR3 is TGCGCCAGCAGCATAGCGAATCAAAACTATGGCTACACCTTC. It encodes CASSIANQNYGYTF.

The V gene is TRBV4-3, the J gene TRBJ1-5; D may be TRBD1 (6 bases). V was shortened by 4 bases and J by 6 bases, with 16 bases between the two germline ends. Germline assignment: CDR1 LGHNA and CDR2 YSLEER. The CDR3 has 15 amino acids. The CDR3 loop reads CASSRATGPGQPQHF. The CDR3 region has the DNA TGCGCCAGCAGCCGGGCGACAGGTCCCGGTCAGCCCCAGCATTTT.

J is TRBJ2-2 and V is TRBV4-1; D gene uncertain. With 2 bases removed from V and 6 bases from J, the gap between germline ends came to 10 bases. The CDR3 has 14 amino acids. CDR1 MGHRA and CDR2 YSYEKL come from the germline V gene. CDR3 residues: CASSQRRLAGELFF. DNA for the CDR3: TGCGCCAGCAGCCAAAGACGACTTGCCGGGGAGCTGTTTTTT.

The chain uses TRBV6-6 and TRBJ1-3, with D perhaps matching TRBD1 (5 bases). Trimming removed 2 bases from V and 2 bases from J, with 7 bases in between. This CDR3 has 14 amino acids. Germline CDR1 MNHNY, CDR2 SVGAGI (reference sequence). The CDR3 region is CASSYGATGNTIYF. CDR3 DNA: TGTGCCAGCAGTTACGGGGCAACTGGAAACACCATATATTTT.

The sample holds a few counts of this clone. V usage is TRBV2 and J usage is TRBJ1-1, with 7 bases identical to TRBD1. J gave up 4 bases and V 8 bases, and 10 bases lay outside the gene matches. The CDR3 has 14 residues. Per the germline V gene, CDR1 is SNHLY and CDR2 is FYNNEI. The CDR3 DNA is TGTGCCAGCGTTTCGACAGGGTGGGTCACTGAAGCTTTCTTT. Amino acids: CASVSTGWVTEAFF. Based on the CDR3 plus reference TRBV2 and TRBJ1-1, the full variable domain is EPEVTQTPSHQVTQMGQEVILRCVPISNHLYFYWYRQILGQKVEFLVSFYNNEISEKSEIFDDQFSVERPDGSNFTLKIRSTKLEDSAMYFCASVSTGWVTEAFFGQGTRLTVV.

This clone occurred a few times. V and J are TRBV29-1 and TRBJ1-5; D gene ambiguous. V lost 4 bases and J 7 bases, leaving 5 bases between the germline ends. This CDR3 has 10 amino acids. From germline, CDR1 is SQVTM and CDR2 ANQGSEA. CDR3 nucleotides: TGCAGCGTTGGAGGGCAGCCCCAGCATTTT. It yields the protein CSVGGQPQHF. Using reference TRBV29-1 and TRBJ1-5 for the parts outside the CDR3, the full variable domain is SAVISQKPSRDICQRGTSLTIQCQVDSQVTMMFWYRQQPGQSLTLIATANQGSEATYESGFVIDKFPISRPNLTFSTLTVSNMSPEDSSIYLCSVGGQPQHFGDGTRLSIL.

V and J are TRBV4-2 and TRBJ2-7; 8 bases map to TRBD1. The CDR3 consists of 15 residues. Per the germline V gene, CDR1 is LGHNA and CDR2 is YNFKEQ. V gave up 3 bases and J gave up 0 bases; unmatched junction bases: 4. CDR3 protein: CASSQRTGTSYEQYF. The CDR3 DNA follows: TGTGCCAGCAGCCAGCGGACAGGGACCTCCTACGAGCAGTACTTC.

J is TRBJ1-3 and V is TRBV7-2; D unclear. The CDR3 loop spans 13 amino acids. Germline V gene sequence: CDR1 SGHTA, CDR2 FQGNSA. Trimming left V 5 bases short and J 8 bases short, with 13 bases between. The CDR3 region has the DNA TGTGCCAGCAGCGCACGACCGAGGGACACCATATATTTT. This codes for CASSARPRDTIYF.

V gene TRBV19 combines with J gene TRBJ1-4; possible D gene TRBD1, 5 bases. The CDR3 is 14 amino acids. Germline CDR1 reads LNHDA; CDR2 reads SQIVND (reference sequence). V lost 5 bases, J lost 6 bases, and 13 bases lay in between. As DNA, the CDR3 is TGTGCCAGTAGTCATCAGGGTTCTTATGAAAAACTGTTTTTT. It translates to CASSHQGSYEKLFF. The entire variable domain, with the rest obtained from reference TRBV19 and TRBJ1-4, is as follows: DGGITQSPKYLFRKEGQNVTLSCEQNLNHDAMYWYRQDPGQGLRLIYYSQIVNDFQKGDIAEGYSVSREKKESFPLTVTSAQKNPTAFYLCASSHQGSYEKLFFGSGTQLSVL.

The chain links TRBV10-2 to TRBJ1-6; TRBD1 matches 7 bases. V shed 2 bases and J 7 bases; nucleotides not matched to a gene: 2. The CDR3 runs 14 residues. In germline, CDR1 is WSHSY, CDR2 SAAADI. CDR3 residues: CASSEQGVNSPLHF. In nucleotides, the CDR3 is TGCGCCAGCAGTGAGCAGGGGGTAAATTCACCCCTCCACTTT.

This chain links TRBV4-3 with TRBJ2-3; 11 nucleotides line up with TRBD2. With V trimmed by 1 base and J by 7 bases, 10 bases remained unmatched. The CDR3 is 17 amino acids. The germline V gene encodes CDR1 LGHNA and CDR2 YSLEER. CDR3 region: CASSQVSTSGVLNTQYF. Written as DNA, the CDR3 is TGCGCCAGCAGCCAAGTGTCGACTAGCGGGGTCCTAAATACGCAGTATTTT.

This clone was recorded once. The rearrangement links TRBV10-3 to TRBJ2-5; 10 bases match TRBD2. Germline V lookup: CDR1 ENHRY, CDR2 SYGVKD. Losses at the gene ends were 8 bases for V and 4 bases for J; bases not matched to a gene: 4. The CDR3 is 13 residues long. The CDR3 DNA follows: TGTGCCATCGGTCTAGCGGGGGTAGAGACCCAGTACTTC. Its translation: CAIGLAGVETQYF.

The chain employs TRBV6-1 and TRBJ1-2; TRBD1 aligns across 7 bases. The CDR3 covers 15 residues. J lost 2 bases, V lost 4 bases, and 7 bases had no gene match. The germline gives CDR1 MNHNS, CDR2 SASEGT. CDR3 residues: CASSVGQTGNYGYTF. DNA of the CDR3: TGTGCCAGCAGTGTAGGCCAGACAGGGAACTATGGCTACACCTTC.